The 18 T cell receptor beta chains reported below all come from one sample, sequenced in a study of post-analysis software for immune sequencing data. Unique-molecular-identifier-tagged TCR beta cDNA libraries were used. Using its own MiXCR run on the PCR reads, TCRdb lists one record per CDR3 protein. The table includes over 300,000 distinct CDR3 sequences, about a third detected once. Antigens of these TCRs are unknown. Overall study findings and caveats: Five or six TRBV segments appeared more often in patients than in controls, and TRBV5-6, TRBV5-1 and TRBV20-1 were among these.

Sample: blood. The source of these receptors is a girl between 10 and 17 years old with multiple sclerosis.

The CDR3 reads CASSEPQGGSEKLFF. CDR3 DNA: TGCGCCAGCAGTGAGCCTCAGGGGGGGAGTGAAAAACTGTTTTTT. The rearrangement joins TRBV10-2 to TRBJ1-4; TRBD1 matches 7 bases. V was clipped by 2 bases and J by 7 bases; unmatched bases: 7. The CDR3 runs 15 residues. Germline lookup yields CDR1 WSHSY and CDR2 SAAADI.

The chain combines TRBV4-3 with TRBJ1-1; D is possibly TRBD1 (6 bases). CDR3 length: 15 residues. V was trimmed by 0 bases and J by 11 bases, leaving 19 bases between them. Germline CDR1 reads LGHNA; CDR2 reads YSLEER. This CDR3 reads CASSQDRGGLRQAFF. The CDR3 bases are TGCGCCAGCAGCCAAGATCGGGGGGGCCTGCGGCAGGCTTTCTTT.

This chain joins TRBV14 and TRBJ2-1; TRBD2 is a possible D gene (7 bases). CDR3 length: 19 amino acids. With 4 bases removed from V and 0 bases from J, the gap between germline ends came to 22 bases. Germline V gene data show CDR1 as SGHDN and CDR2 as FVKESK. The CDR3 nucleotides read TGTGCCAGCAGCCCCATTCACCGGGGGGCACCTAGCTCCTACAATGAGCAGTTCTTC. This encodes CASSPIHRGAPSSYNEQFF.

This clonotype came up a few times. V and J are TRBV5-1 and TRBJ2-1, with TRBD2 matching 7 bases. The CDR3 totals 17 residues. J was trimmed by 0 bases and V by 2 bases; bases with no gene match: 8. CDR1 SGHRS and CDR2 YFSETQ come from the germline V gene. The CDR3 protein is CASSLPPSGGSYNEQFF. The DNA of the CDR3 is TGCGCCAGCAGCTTACCCCCTAGCGGCGGCTCCTACAATGAGCAGTTCTTC.

The sample holds a few counts of this clonotype. Mismatch with germline at one junction end may stem from a read error. The chain combines TRBV5-1 with TRBJ2-3; possible D gene TRBD1, 6 bases. The CDR3 has 16 residues. The V gene's germline CDR1 is SGHRS and CDR2 YFSETQ. CDR3 nucleotide sequence: TGCGCCAGCAGCTTAGACCGGACAGTTAGCACACATACGCAGTATTTT. Translating it yields CASSLDRTVSTHTQYF.

This clonotype was observed a handful of times. This chain connects TRBV6-5 to TRBJ2-2; D may be TRBD1 (5 bases). V lost 0 bases and J 6 bases, leaving 5 bases between the germline ends. This CDR3 contains 13 residues. Germline V gene data show CDR1 as MNHEY and CDR2 as SVGAGI. Written as DNA, the CDR3 is TGTGCCAGCAGTTACTCGGGGCCCGGGGAGCTGTTTTTT. Encoded protein: CASSYSGPGELFF.

This clonotype has more than one count but fewer than ten. The V call is TRBV20-1, the J call TRBJ2-7; D may be TRBD1 or TRBD2 (6 bases each). V shed 8 bases and J shed 3 bases, with 11 bases lying between them. Germline V gene lookup returns CDR1 DFQATT and CDR2 SNEGSKA (reference sequence). The CDR3 runs to 11 residues. The CDR3, as DNA: TGCAGTCCGGGGGCGGGCTACGAGCAGTACTTC. The encoded protein is CSPGAGYEQYF.

This clonotype has more than one count but fewer than ten. The rearrangement links TRBV29-1 to TRBJ1-2; TRBD1 matches 11 bases. V dropped 7 bases and J dropped 4; count of bases not matched to a gene: 5. CDR1 and CDR2 from the germline V gene are SQVTM and ANQGSEA. The CDR3 sequence is 13 residues long. The CDR3 region is CSGGTGGVYGYTF. CDR3 coding DNA: TGCAGCGGCGGGACAGGGGGGGTCTATGGCTACACCTTC.

The chain has TRBV9 and TRBJ2-1, with TRBD2 matching 8 bases. The CDR3 runs 19 residues. Germline CDR1 reads SGDLS; CDR2 reads YYNGEE. The junction had 15 bases not matched to a gene; V was cut back by 4 bases and J by 0 bases. DNA of the CDR3: TGTGCCAGCAGCCCTCCGGGACTAGGAAAAGTGAGCTCCTACAATGAGCAGTTCTTC. It specifies CASSPPGLGKVSSYNEQFF.

This clonotype has just a few counts. This rearrangement joins TRBV5-6 to TRBJ1-1; D not resolved. Trimming took off 0 bases at V and 7 bases at J, with 7 bases between the two ends. Germline V lookup: CDR1 SGHDT, CDR2 YYEEEE. The CDR3 loop spans 12 amino acids. The CDR3 DNA sequence: TGTGCCAGCAGCTTGGCCTCGGTTGAAGCTTTCTTT. Protein product: CASSLASVEAFF.

The chain is built from TRBV11-1 and TRBJ2-1, with 16 bases fitting TRBD2. CDR3 length: 18 amino acids. Germline V gene lookup returns CDR1 SGHAT and CDR2 FQDESV (reference sequence). J gave up 0 bases and V 3 bases, and 2 bases lay outside the gene matches. The CDR3 spells CASSLGLAGGNSYNEQFF. For the CDR3, the DNA is TGTGCCAGCAGCTTGGGACTAGCGGGGGGGAACTCCTACAATGAGCAGTTCTTC.

This clonotype came up a few times. This chain connects TRBV13 to TRBJ2-7, with D unresolved. The germline CDR1 and CDR2 sequences are PRHDT and FYEKMQ (reference sequence). Trimming left V 1 base short and J 10 bases short, with 17 bases between. This CDR3 comprises 14 residues. CDR3 residues: CASSLDRRNEDQYF. The DNA for the CDR3 is TGTGCCAGCAGCTTAGACAGAAGAAACGAGGACCAGTACTTC.

Concerning this clonotype itself: At one boundary the junction diverges from the germline segment, which might be a read error. The rearrangement uses TRBV7-6 and TRBJ2-5, with 9 bases identical to TRBD1. CDR3 length: 16 residues. CDR1 is SGHVS, CDR2 FNYEAQ, per germline. The CDR3 reads CAGSTRQGDFEETQYF. The DNA for the CDR3 is TGTGCCGGCAGCACCCGACAGGGGGATTTCGAAGAGACCCAGTACTTC.

The table lists this clonotype with a few counts. This chain links TRBV25-1 with TRBJ1-1; no firm D call. This CDR3 has 16 amino acids. Trimming removed 4 bases at V and 2 bases at J, with 17 bases between. The V gene's germline CDR1 is MGHDK and CDR2 SYGVNS. This CDR3 is CASSAGSPLGNTEAFF. CDR3 nucleotides: TGTGCCAGCAGTGCCGGCTCACCCCTTGGTAACACTGAAGCTTTCTTT.

This clonotype was counted a few times. This sequence joins TRBV6-5 and TRBJ2-5; the D is unclear. Germline CDR1 and CDR2: MNHEY and SVGAGI. The CDR3 runs 14 residues. V lost 0 bases, J lost 4 bases, and 9 bases lay in between. The CDR3 region has the DNA TGTGCCAGCAGTTACTCTGCCGGGCCAGAGACCCAGTACTTC. This codes for CASSYSAGPETQYF.

As to this clonotype: At one boundary the junction diverges from the germline segment, which might be a read error. The chain uses TRBV7-2 and TRBJ1-5; D unresolved. The CDR3 length is 15 residues. The germline V gene has CDR1 SGHTA and CDR2 FQGNSA. The CDR3 loop reads CAGSSPGPMGWAQHF. The CDR3 coding sequence is TGTGCCGGCAGCTCCCCGGGTCCCATGGGCTGGGCCCAGCATTTT.

The genes are TRBV21-1 and TRBJ2-5. The J call may be wrong; the DNA end is better matched by TRBJ2-7. TRBV21-1 is noted as a pseudogene. The CDR3 contains 11 residues. The CDR3 loop is CASSTRVEQYF. CDR3 coding DNA: TGTGCCAGCAGCACTCGGGTCGAGCAGTACTTC.

Here the CDR3 reads CASSHQTSGPETQYF. CDR3 nucleotide sequence: TGTGCCAGCAGCCATCAGACTAGCGGGCCAGAGACCCAGTACTTC. The chain uses TRBV11-2 and TRBJ2-5; 10 bases map to TRBD2. Germline V gene lookup returns CDR1 SGHAT and CDR2 FQNNGV. V shed 5 bases and J 4 bases; nucleotides not matched to a gene: 7. CDR3 length: 15 amino acids.